This record concerns one T cell receptor (beta chain) sequence. The antigen remains unidentified. This table comes from immunoSEQ multiplex PCR, and its TCRdb copy is limited to in-frame clones, with some not included. This table has fewer than 70,000 clones, 87% appearing once. The sample is drawn from a study of OX40 agonist ivuxolimab in advanced cancers. Overall study context: The mean age was approximately 56 years, ranging from roughly 23 to 79, with roughly four fifths of participants male.

Study-level findings and limits: Partial responders treated at 0.1-3.0 mg/kg exhibited clonal expansion among the lowest measured.

V was clipped by 4 bases and J by 5 bases; unmatched bases: 10. The CDR3 consists of 18 residues. Germline V CDR1 and CDR2: SGHTS, YDEGEE. The rearrangement uses TRBV5-8 and TRBJ2-1; 15 positions agree with TRBD2. Sample: CD4+ or CD8+ T cells sorted from blood, taken in a trial of the OX40 agonist ivuxolimab. This TCR was sampled from an adult with an advanced solid tumor such as melanoma, head and neck, liver or kidney cancer. The CDR3 DNA follows: TGTGCCAGCAGCCGAGGAGGACTAGCGGGAGGGCCCCACAATGAGCAGTTCTTC. Protein: CASSRGGLAGGPHNEQFF.